Below, 5 T cell receptor beta chains from the same sample are listed, as sequenced in a study of T cell responses to AZD1222 COVID-19 vaccine. Method: immunoSEQ multiplex PCR; TCRdb's copy keeps in-frame clones and lacks some. The sample consists of roughly 200,000 clones, roughly 93% of them appearing once. The specimen was peripheral blood, collected 28 days after the second dose of the MenACWY control vaccine. The origin of the receptors is an adult who received the MenACWY meningococcal vaccine as a control.

This clone appeared once. The chain recombines TRBV19 with TRBJ2-2, with D perhaps matching TRBD1 or TRBD2 (5 bases each). The CDR3 is made up of 13 amino acids. The V end lost 7 bases, the J end lost 4 bases, and 10 bases lay between the germline ends. Germline-derived CDR1 and CDR2 are LNHDA and SQIVND (reference sequence). The CDR3 nucleotides are TGTGCCAGTATCTCGAGGGGCACCGGGGAGCTGTTTTTT. Residues: CASISRGTGELFF.

This clone was observed a few times. The chain combines TRBV2 with TRBJ1-5, with D unclear. From germline, CDR1 is SNHLY and CDR2 FYNNEI. V shed 7 bases and J shed 4 bases, with 11 bases lying between them. There are 13 residues in the CDR3. The chain's CDR3 is CASKRNGNQPQHF. In DNA form, the CDR3 reads TGTGCCAGCAAAAGGAACGGGAATCAGCCCCAGCATTTT.

The CDR3 reads CASTTGTSSEAFF. The CDR3 coding sequence is TGTGCCAGCACAACCGGGACCTCCTCAGAAGCTTTCTTT. The chain recombines TRBV7-3 with TRBJ1-1, with a weak D call TRBD1 (5 bases). The CDR3 is made up of 13 amino acids. CDR1 and CDR2 from the germline V gene are SGHTA and FQGTGA. Deletions cut 7 bases from V and 8 bases from J, with 17 bases between.

Comments on this clone: This specimen includes other DNA sequences encoding the same CDR3. The chain recombines TRBV30 with TRBJ1-5; D ambiguous. The germline CDR1 and CDR2 sequences are GTSNPN and SVGIG (reference sequence). V gave up 0 bases and J gave up 1 base, with 4 bases separating them. The CDR3 length is 13 residues. CDR3 in amino acids: CAWSVDSNQPQHF. CDR3 nucleotide sequence: TGTGCCTGGAGTGTAGACAGCAATCAGCCCCAGCATTTT.

The chain couples TRBV25-1 to TRBJ2-7, with TRBD2 as a possible D gene (7 bases). The germline gives CDR1 MGHDK, CDR2 SYGVNS. V was clipped by 6 bases and J by 0 bases, with 12 bases between them. The CDR3 covers 14 residues. The DNA of the CDR3 is TGTGCCAGCAGGGAGGGGGGGCCCTCCTACGAGCAGTACTTC. The encoded protein is CASREGGPSYEQYF.